This is a list of T cell receptor beta chains from one sample in a study of blood T cell repertoires in COVID-19. Clones were read by immunoSEQ multiplex PCR, and TCRdb kept only the in-frame ones, dropping some. The sample contains about 220,000 clones, 80% to 90% of which appear only once. The material sequenced was PBMCs or T cells enriched from blood (not recorded which). Receptor source: a woman under 30 in a cohort exposed to, infected with or recovered from COVID-19 (not recorded which). The CDR3 runs from the conserved cysteine through the conserved F or W. Fields, in order: J gene, V gene, clone size, CDR3 protein. For some rows the clone size is stated as once, few or many, or as a class when expanded; others skip it.

j_gene: TRBJ2-5
v_gene: TRBV5-1
abundance: .
CDR3aa: CASSALTGVGETQYF

j_gene: TRBJ2-7
v_gene: TRBV14
abundance: .
CDR3aa: CASSQEGPGGPANSYEQYF

j_gene: TRBJ1-2
v_gene: TRBV7-2
abundance: .
CDR3aa: CASSSYSPSEGYTF

j_gene: TRBJ2-1
v_gene: TRBV5-6
abundance: .
CDR3aa: CASSLRTGGYNEQFF

j_gene: TRBJ1-4
v_gene: TRBV27
abundance: .
CDR3aa: CASSPPGLLNEKLFF

j_gene: TRBJ1-2
v_gene: TRBV2
abundance: .
CDR3aa: CASRGTPTNYGYTF

j_gene: TRBJ2-1
v_gene: TRBV3-1/TRBV3-2
abundance: once
CDR3aa: CASSQEDRALYNEQFF

j_gene: TRBJ1-1
v_gene: TRBV3-1/TRBV3-2
abundance: .
CDR3aa: CASSQLAALENTEAFF

j_gene: TRBJ1-2
v_gene: TRBV6-5
abundance: once
CDR3aa: CASSYGGEGGYTF

j_gene: TRBJ1-2
v_gene: TRBV19
abundance: .
CDR3aa: CASRLRGGYGYTF

j_gene: TRBJ1-3
v_gene: TRBV5-1
abundance: .
CDR3aa: CASSLAGASGNTIYF

j_gene: TRBJ1-1
v_gene: TRBV20-1
abundance: .
CDR3aa: CSASFTMNTEAFF

j_gene: TRBJ2-1
v_gene: TRBV5-1
abundance: .
CDR3aa: CASSLIGGPSYNEQFF

j_gene: TRBJ2-1
v_gene: TRBV10-3
abundance: once
CDR3aa: CAISGTSGGNEQFF

j_gene: TRBJ2-3
v_gene: TRBV5-6
abundance: once
CDR3aa: CASSHRQGARDTQYF

j_gene: TRBJ1-5
v_gene: TRBV5-6
abundance: .
CDR3aa: CASSDGTVDNQPQHF

j_gene: TRBJ2-7
v_gene: TRBV5-5
abundance: .
CDR3aa: CASSKSGQGASYEQYF

j_gene: TRBJ2-5
v_gene: TRBV5-1
abundance: .
CDR3aa: CASSSRVLETQYF